This TCR beta chain was sequenced in a study of human T cells and chemical hapten exposure (dated by TCRdb to about 2021). Regarding the study in general: For sensitization, 2% DPC in acetone was applied to a 2 cm by 2 cm area of upper inner arm skin. The study tracked peripheral blood TCR repertoire changes in vivo during primary and secondary sensitization to the hapten diphenylcyclopropenone (DPC) in alopecia patients. Libraries were pooled for sequencing, and variation in per-sample TCR yields was attributed mainly to small differences in library volumes within the pool. The mostly female patient cohort included alopecia areata with under or over 50% scalp involvement, alopecia totalis and alopecia universalis. Throughout the study period of 20 to 30 weeks, patients also received therapeutic DPC doses to the scalp every week. Under 30 alopecia patients gave blood for TCR sequencing at one to four time points (pre-sensitization, 2, 6 and 24 weeks). Patch testing was performed on the upper back with Finn chambers containing 0.01% DPC, and the patch tests were scored after 6 days according to International Contact Dermatitis Research Group standards. Blood samples were taken from patients before sensitization (week 0) and then at 2, 6 and about 24 weeks after DPC sensitization.

The method behind the library was RACE. Sequenced on a NextSeq 500. During library preparation, unique molecular identifiers were attached to individual cDNA molecules so that TCRs could be counted quantitatively and reproducibly. Each blood RNA sample was used to sequence both TCR alpha and TCR beta chains. Per the source publication's procedure: Samples had a median of approximately 96,000 TCRs, with a range from roughly 23,224 to 750,000. The Decombinator software suite was used to annotate V, J and CDR3 in the TCR reads. Every sample was subsampled to the same number of TCRs (28,000) for the PS versus PT1 abundance plots. TCRs were defined as expanded if absent before sensitization and observed at least eight times at the 2-week time point. TCRdb reprocessed the public reads (quality trimming at Q25 with fastp, clone calling with MiXCR) and kept in-frame beta chains. Identical CDR3 protein sequences are pooled into one entry, listed with their most common genes and DNA. The V and J calls and clone size come from TCRdb's table, not from the authors' own analysis. This sample gives 200,000 to 300,000 distinct CDR3 sequences in total; roughly 8.9% of them show up just once. 2% to 3% of the sample comes from the top ten.

The study at large found these results: Because all patients had alopecia, a presumed autoimmune disease, the immune response of the patients might differ from that of healthy individuals. Repeated subsampling changed both the strength of the expansion versus patch-test correlation and the threshold at which that correlation became significant. DPC sensitization did not change the number of TCRs with a frequency above 1 in 1000, and there was no evidence of changes in global repertoire structure. The number of PT1 expanded TCRs positively correlated with patch test score, significant at thresholds 8, 16 and 32 but not 4. Expanded TCRs formed significantly more large CDR3 similarity clusters than pre-sensitization or healthy control sets, consistent with antigen-driven responses.

Concerning this clonotype itself: No cognate antigen has been identified for it. Within one base of it there is no much larger clone, and no base qualities were kept.

The meaning of the sample's time point label: pre-sensitization, week 0. The treatment or condition label of this sample denotes: therapeutic diphenylcyclopropenone sensitization with weekly scalp DPC. At each patch-test visit, blood was drawn before the patch test was applied. Patients were eligible if aged 18 to 70, diagnosed with alopecia and judged suitable for DPC therapy, and pregnant patients were excluded. Unfractionated whole blood was collected in Tempus Blood RNA tubes, and total RNA was extracted from that blood. This sequence originates from a middle-aged woman with alopecia areata. Some clones in this sample may be carry-over from other donors' samples. This specimen consisted of whole blood, obtained in connection with sensitization to the hapten diphenylcyclopropenone (DPC).

For the CDR3, the sequence is CASSYTGQNQETQYF. The nucleotide sequence is given as TGTGCCAGCAGTTACACCGGACAGAACCAAGAGACCCAGTACTTC. The sequence links TRBV6-2 or TRBV6-3 to TRBJ2-5; matching of 6 bases hints at TRBD1 as the D gene. In the germline V gene, CDR1 corresponds to MNHEY and CDR2 to SVGEGT. Trimming at the junction amounts to 2 bases on V and 0 bases on J, and the germline ends lie 10 bases apart. The CDR3 sequence holds 15 residues, the cysteine and phenylalanine included. Only CDR3 DNA is held: 45 bases, read in frame from base 1.